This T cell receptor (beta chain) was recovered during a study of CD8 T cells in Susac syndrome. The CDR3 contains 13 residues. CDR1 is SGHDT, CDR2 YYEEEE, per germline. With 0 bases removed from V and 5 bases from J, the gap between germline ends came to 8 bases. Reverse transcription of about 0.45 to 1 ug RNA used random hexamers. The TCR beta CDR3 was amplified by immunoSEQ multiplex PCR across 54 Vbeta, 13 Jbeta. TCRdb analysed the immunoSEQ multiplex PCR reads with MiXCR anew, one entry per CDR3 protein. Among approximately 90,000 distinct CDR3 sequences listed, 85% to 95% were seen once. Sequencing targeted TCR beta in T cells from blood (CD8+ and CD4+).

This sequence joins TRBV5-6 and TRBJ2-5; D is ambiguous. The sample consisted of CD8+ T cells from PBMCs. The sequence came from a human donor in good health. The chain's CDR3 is CASSLERRETQYF. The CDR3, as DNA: TGTGCCAGCAGCTTGGAAAGACGGGAGACCCAGTACTTC.